Below are 4 T cell receptor beta chains sequenced from a single sample in a study of T cells in Graves' hyperthyroidism and ophthalmopathy. The source material, RNA transcripts, was used to amplify TCR beta CDR3 regions. Using the HTBI primer set, a first-round RT-PCR was run on the TCR CDR3. TCRdb analysed the multiplex PCR reads with MiXCR anew, one entry per CDR3 protein. Of 100,000 to 130,000 distinct CDR3 sequences listed, 16% are singletons. Sequencing was performed on blood. These TCRs come from a woman between 50 and 59 years old with Graves' hyperthyroidism.

The chain combines TRBV19 with TRBJ2-1; D uncertain. This CDR3 region has 18 residues. The germline V gene encodes CDR1 LNHDA and CDR2 SQIVND (reference sequence). The ends were cut back, 5 bases at V and 0 bases at J, with 20 bases in the middle. Here the CDR3 reads CASSVHPSVGSSYNEQFF. In DNA, the CDR3 is TGTGCCAGTAGTGTCCACCCTTCGGTGGGAAGCTCCTACAATGAGCAGTTCTTC.

This clonotype was counted ten times or more. This rearrangement joins TRBV7-8 to TRBJ1-1; the match to TRBD1 covers 7 bases. Trimming cost V 5 bases and J 2 bases; bases outside gene matches: 5. Germline assignment: CDR1 SGHVS and CDR2 FQNEAQ. CDR3 length: 14 residues. CDR3 in DNA: TGTGCCAGCAGCCCACGGGACAGCAACACTGAAGCTTTCTTT. Residues: CASSPRDSNTEAFF.

This clonotype has ten or more counts. The chain employs TRBV27 and TRBJ1-6; D might be TRBD1 (6 bases). Germline-derived CDR1 and CDR2 are MNHEY and SMNVEV (reference sequence). There are 16 residues in the CDR3. V lost 5 bases, J lost 7 bases, and 18 bases lay in between. The CDR3 sequence is CASSLGTPGGNSPLHF. The CDR3 DNA reads as TGTGCCAGCAGTCTCGGGACACCCGGGGGAAATTCACCCCTCCACTTT.

This clonotype came up many times. At one end the junction does not follow the germline gene, possibly because of a read error. The chain employs TRBV20-1 and TRBJ1-5, with TRBD1 identical over 7 bases. CDR1 and CDR2 from the germline V gene are DFQATT and SNEGSKA (reference sequence). The CDR3 covers 16 residues. CDR3 nucleotides: TGCAGTGCTAGCCGACAGGGTGCTAATAGCAGTCAGCCCCAGCATTTT. Translated: CSASRQGANSSQPQHF.